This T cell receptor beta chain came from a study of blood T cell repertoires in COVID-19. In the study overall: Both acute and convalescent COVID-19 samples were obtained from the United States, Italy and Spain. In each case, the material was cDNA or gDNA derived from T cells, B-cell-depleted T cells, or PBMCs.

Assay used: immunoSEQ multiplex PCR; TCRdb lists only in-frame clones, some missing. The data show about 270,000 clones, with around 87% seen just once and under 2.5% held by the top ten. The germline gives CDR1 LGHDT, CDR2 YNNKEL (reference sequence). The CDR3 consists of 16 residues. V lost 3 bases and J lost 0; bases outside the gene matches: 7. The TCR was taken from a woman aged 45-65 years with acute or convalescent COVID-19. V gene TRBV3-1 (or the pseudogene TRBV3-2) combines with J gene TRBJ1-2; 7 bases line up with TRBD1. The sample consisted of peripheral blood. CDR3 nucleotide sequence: TGTGCCAGCAGCCATGCCGGACAGGCCGCTAACTATGGCTACACCTTC. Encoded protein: CASSHAGQAANYGYTF.